The 26 T cell receptor beta chains below were found in one sample sequenced in a study of cytomegalovirus exposure and HLA in healthy donors (dated by TCRdb to about 2017). Library preparation used the immunoSEQ multiplex PCR assay. The multiplex PCR relied on a mix of 60 forward primers for TCR Vbeta segments and 13 reverse primers for TCR Jbeta segments. The table was pulled from immuneACCESS by TCRdb, which kept in-frame rearrangements only. Such tables lose some clones; where checked, under half of the loss comes from unresolved V genes, and the rest has no known cause. The table for this sample records 45,000 to 60,000 clones. Around 6.5% of the sample lies in the top ten. Source material: PBMCs. These receptor sequences come from a woman aged 40 to 55 in good health and CMV-seronegative.

V is TRBV2 and J is TRBJ2-7, with a possible D match to TRBD2 (5 bases). The V end was cut by 11 bases, the J end by 6 bases, with 14 bases between. This CDR3 is 11 amino acids long. CDR1 is SNHLY and CDR2 is FYNNEI in the germline V gene. As DNA, the CDR3 is TGTGCCTGGACTTATGACCTCGAGCAGTACTTC. Its translation is CAWTYDLEQYF.

The genes are TRBV4-2 and TRBJ1-1, with a possible D match to TRBD1 (5 bases). Trimming took 5 bases from V and 13 from J, leaving 23 bases between them. Germline values: CDR1 LGHNA, CDR2 YNFKEQ. The CDR3 runs to 14 residues. The CDR3 region is CASSVSGRGDGDFF. The CDR3 DNA follows: TGTGCCAGCAGCGTTTCGGGGAGGGGAGATGGGGATTTCTTT.

The gene calls are TRBV5-6 and TRBJ1-1, with D maybe TRBD1 (6 bases). Germline values: CDR1 SGHDT, CDR2 YYEEEE. The CDR3 contains 13 residues. V gave up 4 bases and J gave up 2 bases, with 9 bases separating them. CDR3 protein: CASSPGENTEAFF. CDR3 DNA: TGTGCCAGCAGCCCAGGGGAAAACACTGAAGCTTTCTTT.

Frequency places this clone as medium-sized. The chain employs TRBV15 and TRBJ2-7; D possibly corresponds to TRBD2 (6 bases). Trimming pared 0 bases from V and 2 bases from J, leaving 14 bases between. CDR1 is LNHNV, CDR2 YYDKDF, per germline (reference sequence). The CDR3 has 16 residues. CDR3 DNA sequence: TGTGCCACCAGCAGAGATGCGGGACGGCAAGCCTACGAGCAGTACTTC. This gives the protein CATSRDAGRQAYEQYF.

The rearrangement uses TRBV19 and TRBJ2-5; D is possibly TRBD1 (6 bases). The CDR3 runs to 13 residues. V was pared by 5 bases and J by 0 bases, with 7 bases between. The V gene's germline CDR1 is LNHDA and CDR2 SQIVND (reference sequence). CDR3 in amino acids: CASSAGDQETQYF. The CDR3 DNA follows: TGTGCCAGTAGTGCAGGGGACCAAGAGACCCAGTACTTC. Supplemented by reference TRBV19 and TRBJ2-5, the full variable domain reads DGGITQSPKYLFRKEGQNVTLSCEQNLNHDAMYWYRQDPGQGLRLIYYSQIVNDFQKGDIAEGYSVSREKKESFPLTVTSAQKNPTAFYLCASSAGDQETQYFGPGTRLLVL.

The V gene is TRBV4-1, the J gene TRBJ1-1; D call uncertain. Trimming stripped 0 bases from V and 3 bases from J, with 11 bases between. This CDR3 is 15 amino acids long. Germline CDR1 is MGHRA and CDR2 is YSYEKL. CDR3 in amino acids: CASSQDGWRDTEAFF. The CDR3 nucleotides are TGCGCCAGCAGCCAAGATGGGTGGCGGGACACTGAAGCTTTCTTT.

CDR3 residues: CAWSAEGNQPQHF. The DNA of the CDR3 is TGTGCCTGGAGTGCAGAGGGCAATCAGCCCCAGCATTTT. V usage is TRBV30 and J usage is TRBJ1-5, with D unclear. Trimming stripped 1 base from V and 2 bases from J, with 6 bases between. This CDR3 comprises 13 residues. The germline V gene encodes CDR1 GTSNPN and CDR2 SVGIG (reference sequence).

This chain links TRBV29-1 with TRBJ2-1; the match to TRBD2 covers 9 bases. CDR3 length: 14 amino acids. J lost 5 bases, V lost 5 bases, and 7 bases had no gene match. From germline, CDR1 is SQVTM and CDR2 ANQGSEA. The DNA for the CDR3 is TGCAGCGTTAGTAGCGGGGGAAACGACAATGAGCAGTTCTTC. Protein product: CSVSSGGNDNEQFF.

The rearrangement uses TRBV6-5 and TRBJ1-5, with 7 bases that match TRBD1. CDR1 is MNHEY and CDR2 is SVGAGI in the germline V gene. The CDR3 consists of 15 residues. The junction had 9 bases not matched to a gene; V was cut back by 6 bases and J by 4 bases. CDR3 in amino acids: CASSNGQAVNQPQHF. The CDR3 DNA is TGTGCCAGCAGCAATGGACAGGCAGTGAATCAGCCCCAGCATTTT.

The CDR3 DNA is TGTGCCAGCAGCCGCCGACTAGCGGGAGATGTTGAGCAGTTCTTC. Translated: CASSRRLAGDVEQFF. This rearrangement joins TRBV14 to TRBJ2-1; 12 nucleotides match TRBD2. The CDR3 has 15 amino acids. The germline gives CDR1 SGHDN, CDR2 FVKESK. Trimming at V came to 4 bases and at J to 9 bases, leaving 7 bases not matched to a gene.

The V call is TRBV29-1, the J call TRBJ2-7, with 11 nucleotides matching TRBD1. The germline V gene has CDR1 SQVTM and CDR2 ANQGSEA. Germline trimming cut 4 bases from V and 4 bases from J; bases unmatched to any gene: 6. The CDR3 is 14 amino acids. For the CDR3, the DNA is TGCAGCGTTGCGAGGACAGGGGGCGAATACGAGCAGTACTTC. Translation gives CSVARTGGEYEQYF.

The gene calls are TRBV11-2 and TRBJ1-2, with 9 nucleotides matching TRBD1. Looked up from germline, CDR1 is SGHAT and CDR2 is FQNNGV. V lost 4 bases, J lost 7 bases, and 7 bases stayed unmatched. This CDR3 contains 14 residues. CDR3 coding DNA: TGTGCCAGCAGCTGGGACAGGGAGGGCCGTGGCTACACCTTC. It codes for CASSWDREGRGYTF. Using reference TRBV11-2 and TRBJ1-2 for the parts outside the CDR3, the full variable domain is EAGVAQSPRYKIIEKRQSVAFWCNPISGHATLYWYQQILGQGPKLLIQFQNNGVVDDSQLPKDRFSAERLKGVDSTLKIQPAKLEDSAVYLCASSWDREGRGYTFGSGTRLTVV.

The rearrangement uses TRBV5-6 and TRBJ1-3; perhaps TRBD1 as D (5 bases). Germline CDR1 and CDR2: SGHDT and YYEEEE. V lost 3 bases to trimming and J lost 0 bases, with 19 bases between them. The CDR3 spans 18 residues. The CDR3 DNA is TGTGCCAGCAGCTCGACGTGGGGCGGATCCTACTCTGGAAACACCATATATTTT. This sequence encodes CASSSTWGGSYSGNTIYF.

CDR3 coding DNA: TGCGCCAGCAGCTTGCAGTTAGCGGGGGGAGAGACCCAGTACTTC. It yields the protein CASSLQLAGGETQYF. The J gene is TRBJ2-5, the V gene TRBV5-1, with TRBD2 matching over 10 bases. V shed 1 base and J 4 bases; nucleotides not matched to a gene: 4. From germline, CDR1 is SGHRS and CDR2 YFSETQ. The CDR3 contains 15 residues.

The chain combines TRBV27 with TRBJ2-2; D is perhaps TRBD1 (5 bases). V lost 2 bases, J lost 2 bases, and 15 bases lay in between. The CDR3 spans 17 residues. The V gene's germline CDR1 is MNHEY and CDR2 SMNVEV (reference sequence). CDR3 loop: CASSLIAATVNTGELFF. CDR3 DNA sequence: TGTGCCAGCAGTTTAATTGCTGCGACAGTAAACACCGGGGAGCTGTTTTTT.

The chain employs TRBV6-5 and TRBJ1-1, with D tentatively TRBD1 (5 bases). The V end lost 4 bases, the J end lost 1 base, and 13 bases lay between the germline ends. CDR3 length equals 15 residues. CDR1 and CDR2 from the germline V gene are MNHEY and SVGAGI. CDR3 DNA: TGTGCCAGCAGTTTACAGGTTCACGCGAACACTGAAGCTTTCTTT. This codes for CASSLQVHANTEAFF.

This sequence joins TRBV5-1 and TRBJ1-2, with 8 bases lining up with TRBD1. The CDR3 sequence is 16 residues long. CDR1 SGHRS and CDR2 YFSETQ come from the germline V gene. With V trimmed by 0 bases and J by 4 bases, 8 bases remained unmatched. The CDR3 is CASSLGQGAGSYGYTF. Here the CDR3 DNA reads TGCGCCAGCAGCTTGGGGCAGGGGGCAGGTAGCTATGGCTACACCTTC.

The genes are TRBV18 and TRBJ2-3; D unclear. V lost 2 bases and J lost 0, with 6 bases in between. Germline lookup yields CDR1 KGHSH and CDR2 LQKENI. CDR3 length equals 14 residues. The CDR3 protein is CASSPSESTDTQYF. The CDR3 nucleotides are TGTGCCAGCTCACCAAGCGAGAGCACAGATACGCAGTATTTT.

V gene TRBV28 combines with J gene TRBJ1-2; 7 bases match TRBD1. The CDR3 loop spans 14 amino acids. Unmatched junction bases numbered 7, after V lost 5 bases and J lost 4 bases. Germline assignment: CDR1 MDHEN and CDR2 SYDVKM. CDR3 loop: CASSPGQRSYGYTF. The CDR3 DNA follows: TGTGCCAGCAGTCCGGGACAGAGGTCCTATGGCTACACCTTC.

This chain joins TRBV6-5 and TRBJ1-2; weak D call: TRBD1 (5 bases). CDR1 and CDR2 (germline): MNHEY, SVGAGI. The CDR3 covers 13 residues. V lost 6 bases and J lost 2, with 10 bases in between. DNA for the CDR3: TGTGCCAGCAGCCCACAGGAGAACTATGGCTACACCTTC. It is translated as CASSPQENYGYTF.

The chain couples TRBV7-8 to TRBJ2-3; D unclear. CDR3 length: 15 residues. CDR1 is SGHVS, CDR2 FQNEAQ, per germline. Trimming took 5 bases from V and 0 from J, leaving 12 bases between them. CDR3 in amino acids: CASSRAGTSTDTQYF. The DNA for the CDR3 is TGTGCCAGCAGCCGAGCAGGAACTAGCACAGATACGCAGTATTTT.

The chain links TRBV5-5 to TRBJ2-2, with 7 bases identical to TRBD1. Germline assignment: CDR1 SGHKS and CDR2 YYEKEE (reference sequence). V shed 0 bases and J 0 bases; nucleotides not matched to a gene: 2. This CDR3 comprises 16 residues. CDR3 nucleotides: TGTGCCAGCAGCTTGGGGGGACAGCCGAACACCGGGGAGCTGTTTTTT. This sequence encodes CASSLGGQPNTGELFF. The entire variable domain, with the rest obtained from reference TRBV5-5 and TRBJ2-2, is as follows: DAGVTQSPTHLIKTRGQQVTLRCSPISGHKSVSWYQQVLGQGPQFIFQYYEKEERGRGNFPDRFSARQFPNYSSELNVNALLLGDSALYLCASSLGGQPNTGELFFGEGSRLTVL.

The CDR3 region is CASSLRGGNTEAFF. Written as DNA, the CDR3 is TGTGCCAGCAGCCTAAGGGGCGGTAACACTGAAGCTTTCTTT. The V gene is TRBV2, the J gene TRBJ1-1, with D maybe TRBD1 (5 bases). This CDR3 has 14 amino acids. Germline V lookup: CDR1 SNHLY, CDR2 FYNNEI. Trimming removed 6 bases at V and 2 bases at J, with 13 bases between.

This sequence joins TRBV28 and TRBJ2-2; maybe TRBD2 (7 bases). Per the germline V gene, CDR1 is MDHEN and CDR2 is SYDVKM. CDR3 size: 15 residues. V shed 7 bases and J shed 4 bases, with 16 bases lying between them. CDR3 region: CASIGGAVVTGELFF. The CDR3 nucleotides read TGTGCCAGCATAGGGGGGGCGGTGGTCACCGGGGAGCTGTTTTTT.

This chain uses TRBV19 with TRBJ1-2, with a possible D match to TRBD1 (5 bases). This CDR3 is built from 16 residues. The germline V gene encodes CDR1 LNHDA and CDR2 SQIVND (reference sequence). V dropped 10 bases and J dropped 3 bases, with 24 bases sitting between them. The CDR3 coding sequence is TGTGCCACCCCGAGAGAGTGGGGGGTTAGGGACTATGGCTACACCTTC. Translated, it gives CATPREWGVRDYGYTF. Full variable domain (outside the CDR3, taken from reference TRBV19 and TRBJ1-2): DGGITQSPKYLFRKEGQNVTLSCEQNLNHDAMYWYRQDPGQGLRLIYYSQIVNDFQKGDIAEGYSVSREKKESFPLTVTSAQKNPTAFYLCATPREWGVRDYGYTFGSGTRLTVV.

The chain carries TRBV19 and TRBJ2-7; D is perhaps TRBD2 (7 bases). Germline CDR1 reads LNHDA; CDR2 reads SQIVND (reference sequence). The V gene lost 3 bases and the J gene lost 2 bases, with 20 bases spanning the gap. This CDR3 comprises 17 residues. The DNA for the CDR3 is TGTGCCAGTAGTATTCCCCCTGGGGGGGCGGTAACCTACGAGCAGTACTTC. Protein: CASSIPPGGAVTYEQYF.